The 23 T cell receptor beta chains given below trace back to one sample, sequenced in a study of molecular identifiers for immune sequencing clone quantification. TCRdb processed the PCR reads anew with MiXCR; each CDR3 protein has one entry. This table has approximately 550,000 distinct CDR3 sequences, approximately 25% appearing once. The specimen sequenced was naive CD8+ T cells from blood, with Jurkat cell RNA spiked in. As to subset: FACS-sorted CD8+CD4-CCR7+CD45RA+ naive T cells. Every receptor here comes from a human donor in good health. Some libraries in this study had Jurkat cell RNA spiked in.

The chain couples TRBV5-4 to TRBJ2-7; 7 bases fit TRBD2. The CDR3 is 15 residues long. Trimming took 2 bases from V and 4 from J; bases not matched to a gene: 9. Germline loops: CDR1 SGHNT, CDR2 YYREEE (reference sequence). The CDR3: CASSFVASGNYEQYF. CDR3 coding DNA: TGTGCCAGCAGCTTTGTGGCTAGCGGCAATTACGAGCAGTACTTC. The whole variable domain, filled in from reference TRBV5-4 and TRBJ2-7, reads ETGVTQSPTHLIKTRGQQVTLRCSSQSGHNTVSWYQQALGQGPQFIFQYYREEENGRGNFPPRFSGLQFPNYSSELNVNALELDDSALYLCASSFVASGNYEQYFGPGTRLTVT.

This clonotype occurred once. CDR3 sequence: CASSHGRGYQETQYF. CDR3 bases: TGTGCCAGCAGCCACGGGCGGGGGTACCAAGAGACCCAGTACTTC. The chain carries TRBV6-2 or TRBV6-3 and TRBJ2-5; 7 bases are a match to TRBD2. J lost 0 bases, V lost 6 bases, and 7 bases had no gene match. Per germline, CDR1 MNHEY and CDR2 SVGEGT. The length of the CDR3 is 15 residues.

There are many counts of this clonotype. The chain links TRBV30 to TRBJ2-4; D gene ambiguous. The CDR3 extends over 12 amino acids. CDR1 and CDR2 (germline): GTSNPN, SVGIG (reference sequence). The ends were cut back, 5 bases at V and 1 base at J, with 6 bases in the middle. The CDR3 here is CAWSGAKNIQYF. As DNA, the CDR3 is TGTGCCTGGTCCGGGGCCAAAAACATTCAGTACTTC. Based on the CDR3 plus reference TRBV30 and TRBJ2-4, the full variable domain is SQTIHQWPATLVQPVGSPLSLECTVEGTSNPNLYWYRQAAGRGLQLLFYSVGIGQISSEVPQNLSASRPQDRQFILSSKKLLLSDSGFYLCAWSGAKNIQYFGAGTRLSVL.

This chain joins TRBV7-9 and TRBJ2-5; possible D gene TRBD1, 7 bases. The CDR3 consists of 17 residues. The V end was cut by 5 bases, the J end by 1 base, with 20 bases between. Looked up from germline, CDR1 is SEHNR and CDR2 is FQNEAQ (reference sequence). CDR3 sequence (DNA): TGTGCCAGCAGCCCCCCGGGCGGGACAGTGGGCCAAGAGACCCAGTACTTC. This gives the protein CASSPPGGTVGQETQYF. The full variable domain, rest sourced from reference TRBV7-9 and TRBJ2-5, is DTGVSQNPRHKITKRGQNVTFRCDPISEHNRLYWYRQTLGQGPEFLTYFQNEAQLEKSRLLSDRFSAERPKGSFSTLEIQRTEQGDSAMYLCASSPPGGTVGQETQYFGPGTRLLVL.

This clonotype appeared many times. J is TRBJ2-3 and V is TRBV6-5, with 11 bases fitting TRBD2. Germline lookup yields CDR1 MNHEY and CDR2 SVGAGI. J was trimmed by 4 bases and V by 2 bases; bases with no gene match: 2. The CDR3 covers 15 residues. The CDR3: CASSYLAGGSDTQYF. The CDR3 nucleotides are TGTGCCAGCAGTTACCTAGCGGGAGGATCAGATACGCAGTATTTT.

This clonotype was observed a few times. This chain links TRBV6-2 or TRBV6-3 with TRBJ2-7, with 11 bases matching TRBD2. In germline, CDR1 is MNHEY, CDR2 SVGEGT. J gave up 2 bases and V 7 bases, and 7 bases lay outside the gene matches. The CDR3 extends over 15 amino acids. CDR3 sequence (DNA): TGTGCCAGCACCCGTCTAGCGGGGGGAACCTACGAGCAGTACTTC. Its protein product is CASTRLAGGTYEQYF.

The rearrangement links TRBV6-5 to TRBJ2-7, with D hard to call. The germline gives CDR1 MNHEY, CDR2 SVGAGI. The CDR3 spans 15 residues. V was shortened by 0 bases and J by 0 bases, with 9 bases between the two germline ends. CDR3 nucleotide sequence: TGTGCCAGCAGTTACTCGAACAGCCTCTCCTACGAGCAGTACTTC. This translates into CASSYSNSLSYEQYF.

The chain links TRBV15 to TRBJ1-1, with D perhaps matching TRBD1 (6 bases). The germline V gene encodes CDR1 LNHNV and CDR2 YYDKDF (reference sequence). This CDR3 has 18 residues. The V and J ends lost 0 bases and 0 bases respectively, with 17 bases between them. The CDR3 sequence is CATSRDRGSSLLNTEAFF. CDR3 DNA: TGTGCCACCAGCAGAGATAGGGGGTCGTCCCTATTGAACACTGAAGCTTTCTTT.

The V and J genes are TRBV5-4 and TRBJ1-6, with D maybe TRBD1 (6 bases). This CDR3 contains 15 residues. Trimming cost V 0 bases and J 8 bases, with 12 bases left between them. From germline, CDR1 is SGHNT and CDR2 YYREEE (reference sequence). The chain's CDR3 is CASSLEQGLYSPLHF. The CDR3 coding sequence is TGTGCCAGCAGCTTGGAGCAGGGGTTATATTCACCCCTCCACTTT.

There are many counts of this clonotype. CDR3 DNA: TGTGCCAGCAGCTTGATCGGGACAGGCTTACAACACACTGAAGCTTTCTTT. This codes for CASSLIGTGLQHTEAFF. This chain links TRBV5-5 with TRBJ1-1; TRBD1 aligns across 8 bases. CDR1 SGHKS and CDR2 YYEKEE come from the germline V gene (reference sequence). This CDR3 region has 17 residues. Losses at the gene ends were 1 base for V and 3 bases for J; bases not matched to a gene: 11.

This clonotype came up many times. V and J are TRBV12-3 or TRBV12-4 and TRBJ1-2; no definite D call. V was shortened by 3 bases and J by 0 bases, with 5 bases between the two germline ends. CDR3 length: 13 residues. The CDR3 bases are TGTGCCAGCAGTTTGTCGTCTAACTATGGCTACACCTTC. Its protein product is CASSLSSNYGYTF.

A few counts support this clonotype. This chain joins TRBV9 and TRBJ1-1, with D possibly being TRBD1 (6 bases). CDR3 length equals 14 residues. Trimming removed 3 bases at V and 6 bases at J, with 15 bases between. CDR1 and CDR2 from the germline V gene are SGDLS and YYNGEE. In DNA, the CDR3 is TGTGCCAGCAGCGCGGGAGGGGGGACCCCTGAAGCTTTCTTT. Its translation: CASSAGGGTPEAFF.

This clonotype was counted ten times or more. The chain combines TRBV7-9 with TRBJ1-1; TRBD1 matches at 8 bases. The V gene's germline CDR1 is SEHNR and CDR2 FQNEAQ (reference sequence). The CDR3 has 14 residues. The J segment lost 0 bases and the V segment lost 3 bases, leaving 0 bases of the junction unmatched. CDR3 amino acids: CASSLTGVNTEAFF. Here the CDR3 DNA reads TGTGCCAGCAGCTTGACAGGGGTGAACACTGAAGCTTTCTTT.

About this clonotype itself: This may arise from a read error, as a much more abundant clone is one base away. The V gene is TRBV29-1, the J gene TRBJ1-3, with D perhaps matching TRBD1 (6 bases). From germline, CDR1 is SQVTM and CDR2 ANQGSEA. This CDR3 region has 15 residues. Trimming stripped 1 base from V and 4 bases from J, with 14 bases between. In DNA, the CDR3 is TGCAGCGTTGAAGTTTGGGGGCCAGCCGGAAACACCATATATTTT. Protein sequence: CSVEVWGPAGNTIYF.

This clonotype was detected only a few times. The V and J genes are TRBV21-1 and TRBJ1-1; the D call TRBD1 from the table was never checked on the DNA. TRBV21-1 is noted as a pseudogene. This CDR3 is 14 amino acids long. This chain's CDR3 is CASQGQVSVGEAFF. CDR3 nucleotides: TGTGCCAGCCAGGGACAGGTTTCGGTCGGTGAAGCTTTCTTT.

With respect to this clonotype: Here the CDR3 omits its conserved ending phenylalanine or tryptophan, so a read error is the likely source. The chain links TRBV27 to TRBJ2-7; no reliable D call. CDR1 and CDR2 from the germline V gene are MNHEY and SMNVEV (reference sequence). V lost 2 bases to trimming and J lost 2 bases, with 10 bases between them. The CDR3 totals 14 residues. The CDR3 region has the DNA TGTGCCAGCAGTTTAAAAGGTCCACCCTACGAGCAGTACCTC. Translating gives CASSLKGPPYEQYL.

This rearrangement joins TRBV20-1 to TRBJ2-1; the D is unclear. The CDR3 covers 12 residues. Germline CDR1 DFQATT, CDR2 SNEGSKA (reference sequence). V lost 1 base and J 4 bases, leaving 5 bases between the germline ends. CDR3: CSARAEYNEQFF. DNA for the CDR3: TGCAGTGCTAGAGCTGAATACAATGAGCAGTTCTTC.

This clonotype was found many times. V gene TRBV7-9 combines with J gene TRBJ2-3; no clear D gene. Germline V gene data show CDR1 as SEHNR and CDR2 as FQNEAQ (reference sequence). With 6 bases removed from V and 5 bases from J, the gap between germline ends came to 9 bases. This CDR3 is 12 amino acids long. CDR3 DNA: TGTGCCAGCAGATCCATAGGAGATACGCAGTATTTT. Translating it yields CASRSIGDTQYF.

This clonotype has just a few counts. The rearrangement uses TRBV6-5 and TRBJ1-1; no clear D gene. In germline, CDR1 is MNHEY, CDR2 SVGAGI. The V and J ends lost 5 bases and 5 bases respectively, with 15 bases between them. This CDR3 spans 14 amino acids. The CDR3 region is CASSPGPGWTEAFF. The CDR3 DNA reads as TGTGCCAGCAGTCCCGGCCCGGGGTGGACTGAAGCTTTCTTT.

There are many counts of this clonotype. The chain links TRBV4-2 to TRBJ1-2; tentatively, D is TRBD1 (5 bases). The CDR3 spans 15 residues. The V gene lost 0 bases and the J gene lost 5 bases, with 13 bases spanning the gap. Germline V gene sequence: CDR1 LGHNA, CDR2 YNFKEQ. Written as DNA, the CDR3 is TGTGCCAGCAGCCAAGATCAGGGAACCCGGTATGGCTACACCTTC. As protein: CASSQDQGTRYGYTF.

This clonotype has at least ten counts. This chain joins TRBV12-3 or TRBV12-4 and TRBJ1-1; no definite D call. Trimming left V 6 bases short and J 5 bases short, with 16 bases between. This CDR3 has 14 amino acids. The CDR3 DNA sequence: TGTGCCAGCAGCCCCCTGGTACCTAGGACTGAAGCTTTCTTT. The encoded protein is CASSPLVPRTEAFF.

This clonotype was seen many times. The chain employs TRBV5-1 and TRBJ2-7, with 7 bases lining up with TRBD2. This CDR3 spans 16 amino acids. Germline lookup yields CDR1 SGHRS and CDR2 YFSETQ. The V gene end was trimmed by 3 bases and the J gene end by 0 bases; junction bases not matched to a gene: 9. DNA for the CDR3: TGCGCCAGCAGCTCCTTAGCGGGCACCTTCTCCTACGAGCAGTACTTC. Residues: CASSSLAGTFSYEQYF.

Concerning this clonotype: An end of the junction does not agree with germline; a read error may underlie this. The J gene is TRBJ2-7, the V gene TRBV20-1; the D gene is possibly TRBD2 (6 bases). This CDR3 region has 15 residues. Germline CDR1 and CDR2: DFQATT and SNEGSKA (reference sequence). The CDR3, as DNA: TGCGGTGCTAGAGATCGCCTAGCGCGCTCCTACGAGCAGTACTTC. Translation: CGARDRLARSYEQYF.